One sample yielded the 24 T cell receptor beta chains listed below, sequenced in a study of T cell responses to AZD1222 COVID-19 vaccine. This table comes from immunoSEQ multiplex PCR, and its TCRdb copy is limited to in-frame clones, with some not included. This table holds roughly 140,000 clones, about nine tenths found once. Specimen: peripheral blood, collected on day 0 of AZD1222 vaccination. All receptors derive from an adult in good health.

This clone has just a few counts. The chain joins TRBV5-1 to TRBJ2-2, with TRBD1 as a possible D gene (6 bases). The V and J ends lost 0 bases and 6 bases respectively, with 9 bases between them. The germline CDR1 and CDR2 sequences are SGHRS and YFSETQ. The CDR3 has 14 amino acids. The CDR3 DNA is TGCGCCAGCAGCTTGGCGGCAGGGGCCGGGGAGCTGTTTTTT. Its translation: CASSLAAGAGELFF.

This rearrangement joins TRBV4-1 to TRBJ1-6; D perhaps matches TRBD1 (5 bases). V lost 9 bases and J 7 bases, leaving 25 bases between the germline ends. The length of the CDR3 is 17 residues. The V gene's germline CDR1 is MGHRA and CDR2 YSYEKL. CDR3 nucleotides: TGCGCCAGTAAAGACGGACGTCGTCTGACAGAAAATTCACCCCTCCACTTT. Translated: CASKDGRRLTENSPLHF.

This chain links TRBV28 with TRBJ1-2, with D unresolved. The CDR3 length is 15 residues. The V end was cut by 9 bases, the J end by 7 bases, with 24 bases between. Germline CDR1 MDHEN, CDR2 SYDVKM. CDR3 coding DNA: TGTGCCAGTCAACCCCGGGCCACAATGATCGCTGGCTACACCTTC. This sequence encodes CASQPRATMIAGYTF.

The V call is TRBV7-6, the J call TRBJ2-1; 10 bases line up with TRBD2. The V gene end was trimmed by 5 bases and the J gene end by 0 bases; junction bases not matched to a gene: 22. The CDR3 spans 22 residues. Germline values: CDR1 SGHVS, CDR2 FNYEAQ. The CDR3 is CASSPTPSGGALSKSSYNEQFF. The CDR3 DNA is TGTGCCAGCAGCCCAACCCCGAGCGGGGGGGCTCTATCTAAGAGCTCCTACAATGAGCAGTTCTTC.

J is TRBJ2-2 and V is TRBV19; a weak D match, TRBD1 (5 bases). Germline V gene lookup returns CDR1 LNHDA and CDR2 SQIVND (reference sequence). CDR3 length equals 13 residues. V was clipped by 7 bases and J by 7 bases, with 13 bases between them. The CDR3 sequence: CASKKDRIGELFF. The CDR3, as DNA: TGTGCCAGTAAAAAAGACAGAATCGGGGAGCTGTTTTTT.

This clone occurred once. CDR3 bases: TGTGCCAGAGGGGCCGTAAGCGCGGAAAACATTCAGTACTTC. Its translation is CARGAVSAENIQYF. The chain links TRBV2 to TRBJ2-4; a possible D gene is TRBD1 (5 bases). V lost 9 bases and J lost 5, with 17 bases in between. The CDR3 is 14 residues long. Germline V gene data show CDR1 as SNHLY and CDR2 as FYNNEI. The full variable domain, with the rest looked up from reference TRBV2 and TRBJ2-4, is EPEVTQTPSHQVTQMGQEVILRCVPISNHLYFYWYRQILGQKVEFLVSFYNNEISEKSEIFDDQFSVERPDGSNFTLKIRSTKLEDSAMYFCARGAVSAENIQYFGAGTRLSVL.

The gene calls are TRBV5-4 and TRBJ1-3, with 7 bases lining up with TRBD1. CDR3 length: 20 amino acids. The ends lost 0 bases at V and 4 bases at J; junction bases unmatched: 19. Germline V gives CDR1 SGHNT, CDR2 YYREEE (reference sequence). In DNA form, the CDR3 reads TGTGCCAGCAGCTTGGGCGGGAGGTCGGGACAGCCTTCGGCCGGAAACACCATATATTTT. Translated, it gives CASSLGGRSGQPSAGNTIYF.

This chain connects TRBV2 to TRBJ1-2; D possibly corresponds to TRBD1 (5 bases). Germline V gene sequence: CDR1 SNHLY, CDR2 FYNNEI. V lost 8 bases and J 6 bases, leaving 31 bases between the germline ends. The CDR3 runs to 18 residues. The CDR3 region is CASESWAGFGTSPDGYTF. Written as DNA, the CDR3 is TGTGCCAGCGAGAGTTGGGCCGGGTTCGGGACCTCTCCGGATGGCTACACCTTC. Full variable domain (remainder filled in from reference TRBV2 and TRBJ1-2): EPEVTQTPSHQVTQMGQEVILRCVPISNHLYFYWYRQILGQKVEFLVSFYNNEISEKSEIFDDQFSVERPDGSNFTLKIRSTKLEDSAMYFCASESWAGFGTSPDGYTFGSGTRLTVV.

Concerning this clone: This CDR3 is also generated by other DNA sequences in the sample. The chain has TRBV30 and TRBJ1-2; D gene unclear. This CDR3 comprises 11 residues. The ends were cut back, 4 bases at V and 2 bases at J, with 5 bases in the middle. Germline values: CDR1 GTSNPN, CDR2 SVGIG (reference sequence). DNA of the CDR3: TGTGCCTGGACGGCCAACTATGGCTACACCTTC. It is translated as CAWTANYGYTF.

This clone was detected only once. The chain is built from TRBV15 and TRBJ2-2; possibly TRBD2 for D (6 bases). Germline V gene lookup returns CDR1 LNHNV and CDR2 YYDKDF (reference sequence). The CDR3 length is 17 residues. V gave up 1 base and J gave up 3 bases, with 15 bases separating them. Here the CDR3 reads CATSRVFGGTYTGELFF. CDR3 coding DNA: TGTGCCACCAGCAGAGTTTTTGGGGGGACGTACACCGGGGAGCTGTTTTTT.

This sequence joins TRBV28 and TRBJ1-5; 8 bases are shared with TRBD1. CDR1 MDHEN and CDR2 SYDVKM come from the germline V gene. This CDR3 is 15 amino acids long. V dropped 5 bases and J dropped 7; count of bases not matched to a gene: 10. The CDR3 protein is CASSPPQGAGQPQHF. The CDR3 bases are TGTGCCAGCAGTCCCCCTCAGGGGGCAGGACAGCCCCAGCATTTT.

This clone was observed once. This chain uses TRBV4-2 with TRBJ2-7, with no clear D. The CDR3 length is 18 residues. Germline V gives CDR1 LGHNA, CDR2 YNFKEQ. The V gene lost 0 bases and the J gene lost 3 bases, with 21 bases spanning the gap. As DNA, the CDR3 is TGTGCCAGCAGCCAAGATAGTGGATTTTTTTCAGAGCTCTACGAGCAGTACTTC. Protein sequence: CASSQDSGFFSELYEQYF.

The chain recombines TRBV7-9 with TRBJ1-2; D possibly corresponds to TRBD1 (5 bases). This CDR3 is 13 amino acids long. Trimming removed 6 bases at V and 2 bases at J, with 10 bases between. The V gene's germline CDR1 is SEHNR and CDR2 FQNEAQ (reference sequence). The CDR3 DNA follows: TGTGCCAGCAGATCAGACAGAAACTATGGCTACACCTTC. It encodes CASRSDRNYGYTF.

The J gene is TRBJ2-1, the V gene TRBV28; perhaps TRBD2 as D (5 bases). Germline V gives CDR1 MDHEN, CDR2 SYDVKM. The CDR3 totals 14 residues. Trimming pared 8 bases from V and 0 bases from J, leaving 11 bases between. The CDR3 sequence is CASDGVSSYNEQFF. In DNA form, the CDR3 reads TGTGCCAGCGACGGGGTGAGCTCCTACAATGAGCAGTTCTTC.

This clone was seen just once. The genes are TRBV13 and TRBJ1-6; tentative D call: TRBD1 (6 bases). The CDR3 length is 15 residues. Germline CDR1 is PRHDT and CDR2 is FYEKMQ (reference sequence). With 2 bases removed from V and 6 bases from J, the gap between germline ends came to 11 bases. The DNA of the CDR3 is TGTGCCAGCAGCTTAAACGCAGGGGCTAATTCACCCCTCCACTTT. As protein: CASSLNAGANSPLHF.

This clone was counted a few times. V is TRBV6-4 and J is TRBJ1-3, with unresolved D. CDR1 is MRHNA and CDR2 is SNTAGT in the germline V gene. The CDR3 runs 16 residues. V gave up 0 bases and J gave up 0 bases, with 9 bases separating them. CDR3 sequence: CASSDSPENSGNTIYF. The CDR3 DNA reads TGTGCCAGCAGTGACTCCCCGGAAAACTCTGGAAACACCATATATTTT.

The J gene is TRBJ1-5, the V gene TRBV2, with D unresolved. The CDR3 is made up of 12 amino acids. In germline, CDR1 is SNHLY, CDR2 FYNNEI. V gave up 8 bases and J gave up 2 bases, with 7 bases separating them. This chain's CDR3 is CASSTRNQPQHF. The CDR3 coding sequence is TGTGCCAGCTCCACTCGCAATCAGCCCCAGCATTTT.

The chain employs TRBV25-1 and TRBJ2-7; D is unresolved. Germline V gives CDR1 MGHDK, CDR2 SYGVNS. There are 13 residues in the CDR3. The V and J ends lost 4 bases and 2 bases respectively, with 9 bases between them. The CDR3 loop reads CASSVSPTYEQYF. The CDR3, as DNA: TGTGCCAGCAGTGTCAGCCCGACCTACGAGCAGTACTTC.

The chain uses TRBV6-5 and TRBJ1-2; possibly TRBD1 for D (6 bases). Trimming stripped 7 bases from V and 4 bases from J, with 19 bases between. Germline loops: CDR1 MNHEY, CDR2 SVGAGI. The length of the CDR3 is 15 residues. The CDR3 coding sequence is TGTGCCAGCATACGGACAGATCGTACCGTCTATGGCTACACCTTC. This translates into CASIRTDRTVYGYTF.

The chain employs TRBV4-1 and TRBJ2-3; D gene ambiguous. CDR1 and CDR2 from the germline V gene are MGHRA and YSYEKL. The CDR3 consists of 13 residues. Trimming removed 1 base from V and 2 bases from J, with 4 bases in between. As DNA, the CDR3 is TGCGCCAGCAGCCAAGGAGACACAGATACGCAGTATTTT. Encoded protein: CASSQGDTDTQYF.

This chain joins TRBV30 and TRBJ2-2; D uncertain. CDR3 length: 13 amino acids. CDR1 GTSNPN and CDR2 SVGIG come from the germline V gene (reference sequence). V was shortened by 2 bases and J by 1 base, with 5 bases between the two germline ends. CDR3 in amino acids: CAWSWGNTGELFF. CDR3 nucleotides: TGTGCCTGGAGTTGGGGGAACACCGGGGAGCTGTTTTTT.

The rearrangement joins TRBV6-6 to TRBJ1-6; 7 bases map to TRBD1. CDR1 is MNHNY and CDR2 is SVGAGI in the germline V gene (reference sequence). Germline trimming cut 0 bases from V and 14 bases from J; bases unmatched to any gene: 13. CDR3 length: 16 amino acids. CDR3 nucleotides: TGTGCCAGCAGTTACTCGAGTAACAGGGGATTGAAGTCCCTCCACTTT. It yields the protein CASSYSSNRGLKSLHF.

The V call is TRBV6-6, the J call TRBJ2-1; maybe TRBD1 (6 bases). The V gene lost 7 bases and the J gene lost 9 bases, with 13 bases spanning the gap. The CDR3 runs to 12 residues. From germline, CDR1 is MNHNY and CDR2 SVGAGI (reference sequence). The CDR3 reads CASNSGVSEQFF. The CDR3 DNA reads TGTGCCAGCAATTCAGGGGTGAGTGAGCAGTTCTTC.

The rearrangement links TRBV2 to TRBJ1-2, with D possibly matching TRBD1 (5 bases). CDR3 length equals 13 residues. In germline, CDR1 is SNHLY, CDR2 FYNNEI. The ends were cut back, 3 bases at V and 4 bases at J, with 9 bases in the middle. CDR3 coding DNA: TGTGCCAGCAGTGAGGGGCAGGTCTATGGCTACACCTTC. The encoded protein is CASSEGQVYGYTF.